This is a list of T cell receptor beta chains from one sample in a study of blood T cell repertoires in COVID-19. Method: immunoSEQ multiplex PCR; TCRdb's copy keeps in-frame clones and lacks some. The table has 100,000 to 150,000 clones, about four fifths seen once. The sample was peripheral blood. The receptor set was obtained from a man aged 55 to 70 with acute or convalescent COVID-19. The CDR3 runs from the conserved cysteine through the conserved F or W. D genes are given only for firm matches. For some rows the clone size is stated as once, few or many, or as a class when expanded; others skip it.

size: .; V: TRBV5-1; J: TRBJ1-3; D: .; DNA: TGCGCCAGCAGCTTGTCTACCGACTCTGGAAACACCATATATTTT; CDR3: CASSLSTDSGNTIYF
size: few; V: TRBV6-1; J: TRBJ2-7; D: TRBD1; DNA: TGTGCCAGCAGTGAGGAGACAGGGGCTTACTACGAGCAGTACTTC; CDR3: CASSEETGAYYEQYF
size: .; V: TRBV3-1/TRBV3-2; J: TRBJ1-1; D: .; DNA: TGTGCCAGCAGCCAAGAGGTAGGAAGGGGCAACACTGAAGCTTTCTTT; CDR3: CASSQEVGRGNTEAFF
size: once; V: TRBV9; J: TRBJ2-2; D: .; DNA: TGTGCCAGCAGCGAGGGGCTGAGGAACACCGGGGAGCTGTTTTTT; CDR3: CASSEGLRNTGELFF
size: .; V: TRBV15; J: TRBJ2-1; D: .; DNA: TGTGCCACCAGCAGAGGGGGTGGACAATCCAATGAGCAGTTCTTC; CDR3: CATSRGGGQSNEQFF
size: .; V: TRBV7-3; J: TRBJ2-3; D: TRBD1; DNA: TGTGCCAGCAGCCCAGGGGGCTTCGCTAGCACAGATACGCAGTATTTT; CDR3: CASSPGGFASTDTQYF
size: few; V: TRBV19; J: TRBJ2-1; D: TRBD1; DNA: TGTGCCAGTAGTTGGTCGGGACAGCCGCAGTTCTTC; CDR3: CASSWSGQPQFF
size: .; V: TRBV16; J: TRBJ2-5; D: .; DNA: TGTGCCAGCAGCCGGGACTACCAAGAGACCCAGTACTTC; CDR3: CASSRDYQETQYF
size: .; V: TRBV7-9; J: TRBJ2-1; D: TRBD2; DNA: TGTGCCAGCAGCTTAGCGCAGACTAGCGACCCCAATGAGCAGTTCTTC; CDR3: CASSLAQTSDPNEQFF
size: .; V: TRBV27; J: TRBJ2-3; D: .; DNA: TGTGCCAGCAGTCTAGTTCACCCTAGCACAGATACGCAGTATTTT; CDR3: CASSLVHPSTDTQYF
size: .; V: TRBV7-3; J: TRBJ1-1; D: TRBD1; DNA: TGTGCCAGCAGCTCTGGACAGGGGCGGGTAGGAGCTTTCTTT; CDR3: CASSSGQGRVGAFF
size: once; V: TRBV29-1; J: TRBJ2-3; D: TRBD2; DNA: TGCAGCGTGGGTACGGGGGGGCCGAACACAGATACGCAGTATTTT; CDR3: CSVGTGGPNTDTQYF
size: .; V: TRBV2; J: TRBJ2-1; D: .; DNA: TGTGCCAGCAGTGGCCCTAGAAGCAAGCAGTTCTTC; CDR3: CASSGPRSKQFF
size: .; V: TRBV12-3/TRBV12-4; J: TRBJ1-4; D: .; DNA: TGTGCCAGCAGTTACGACAGGGAAAAACTGTTTTTT; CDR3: CASSYDREKLFF
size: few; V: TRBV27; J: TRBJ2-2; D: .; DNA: TGTGCCAGCAGTTTACGGGCGAACACCGGGGAGCTGTTTTTT; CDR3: CASSLRANTGELFF
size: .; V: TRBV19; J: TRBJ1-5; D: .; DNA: TGTGCCAGTAGTATAGCCGACGGAGTCAATCAGCCCCAGCATTTT; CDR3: CASSIADGVNQPQHF
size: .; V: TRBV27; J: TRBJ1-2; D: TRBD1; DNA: TGTGCCAGCAGTTTATCGATGGTACAGGGGGCTAACTATGGCTACACCTTC; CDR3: CASSLSMVQGANYGYTF
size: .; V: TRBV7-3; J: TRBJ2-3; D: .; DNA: TGTGCCTCCGGCGGGCGGGGCAGCACAGATACGCAGTATTTT; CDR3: CASGGRGSTDTQYF
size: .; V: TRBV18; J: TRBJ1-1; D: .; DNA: TGTGCCAGCTCACTAATAATACAGAGCATGAACACTGAAGCTTTCTTT; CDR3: CASSLIIQSMNTEAFF
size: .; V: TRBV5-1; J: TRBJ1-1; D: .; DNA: TGCGCCAGCAGCTACCGATCGGGGAACACTGAAGCTTTCTTT; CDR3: CASSYRSGNTEAFF
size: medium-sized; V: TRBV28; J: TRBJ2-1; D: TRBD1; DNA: TGTGCCAGCAGCCGACAGGGGTTCGGGCAGTTCTTC; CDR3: CASSRQGFGQFF
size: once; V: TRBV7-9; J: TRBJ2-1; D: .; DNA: TGTGCCAGCAGCTTATTGTTCGATGAGCAGTTCTTC; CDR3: CASSLLFDEQFF
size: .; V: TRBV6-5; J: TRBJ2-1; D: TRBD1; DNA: TGTGCCAGCAGGACCCCCGGGACAGGGCTTCCCGAGCAGTTCTTC; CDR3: CASRTPGTGLPEQFF
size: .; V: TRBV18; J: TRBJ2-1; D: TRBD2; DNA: TGTGCCAGCTCACTAGGACTAGAAGGAGAGGATGAGCAGTTCTTC; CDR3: CASSLGLEGEDEQFF
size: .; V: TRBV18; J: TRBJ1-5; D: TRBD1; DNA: TGTGCCAGCTCACCGACAGGGGCGGTTCAGCCCCAGCATTTT; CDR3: CASSPTGAVQPQHF
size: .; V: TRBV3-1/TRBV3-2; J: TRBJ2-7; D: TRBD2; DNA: TGTGCCAGCAGCCCCCCCGGGCTAGCGGTTAACTACGAGCAGTACTTC; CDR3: CASSPPGLAVNYEQYF
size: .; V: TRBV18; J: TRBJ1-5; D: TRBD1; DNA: TGTGCCAGCTCACCACCAAGGACAGGGTCGGCCCTTCAGCCCCAGCATTTT; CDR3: CASSPPRTGSALQPQHF
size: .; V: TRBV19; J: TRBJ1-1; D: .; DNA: TGTGCCAGCCGAAGGACAGAGCTCAACACTGAAGCTTTCTTT; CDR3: CASRRTELNTEAFF
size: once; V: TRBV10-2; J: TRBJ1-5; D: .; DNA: TGCGCCAGCAGTGAGAGGGGGGGCACGAGTTATAGCAATCAGCCCCAGCATTTT; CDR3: CASSERGGTSYSNQPQHF
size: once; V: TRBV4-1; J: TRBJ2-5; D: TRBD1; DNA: TGCGCCAGCAGCCCACACGGGACAGGGAGAGAGACCCAGTACTTC; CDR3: CASSPHGTGRETQYF
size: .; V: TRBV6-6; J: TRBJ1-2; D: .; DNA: TGTGCCAGCACCCTCAGCCTCATGGAGGATGGCTACACCTTC; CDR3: CASTLSLMEDGYTF
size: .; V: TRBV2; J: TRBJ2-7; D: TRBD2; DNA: TGTGCCAGCAGGTTCCGCGGGAGCTCCTACGAGCAGTACTTC; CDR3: CASRFRGSSYEQYF
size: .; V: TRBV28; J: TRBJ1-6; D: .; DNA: TGTGCCAGCAGTTCAGGGTTGATAAATTCACCCCTCCACTTT; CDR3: CASSSGLINSPLHF
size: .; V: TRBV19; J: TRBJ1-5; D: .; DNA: TGTGCCAGTAGTATCGGCCGGGGGGCCCTTCAGCCCCAGCATTTT; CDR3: CASSIGRGALQPQHF
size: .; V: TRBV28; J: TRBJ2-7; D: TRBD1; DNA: TGTGCCAGCGGCTACCCCCGGGACAGGCGTCTGGGGCAGTACTTC; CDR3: CASGYPRDRRLGQYF
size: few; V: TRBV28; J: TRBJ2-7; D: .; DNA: TGTGCCAGCAGTTCTAGCACCTACGAGCAGTACTTC; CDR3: CASSSSTYEQYF
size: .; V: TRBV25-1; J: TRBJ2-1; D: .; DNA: TGTGCCAGCGGGCTAGGGACTTACAATGAGCAGTTCTTC; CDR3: CASGLGTYNEQFF
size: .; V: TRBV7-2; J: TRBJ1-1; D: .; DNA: TGTGCCAGCAGTCAGGCCGCCCAGATGCACACTGAAGCTTTCTTT; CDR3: CASSQAAQMHTEAFF
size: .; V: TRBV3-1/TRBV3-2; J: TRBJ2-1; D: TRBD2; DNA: TGTGCCAGCAGCCAGACCCTACTAGCGGGAGAAACCAATGAGCAGTTCTTC; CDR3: CASSQTLLAGETNEQFF
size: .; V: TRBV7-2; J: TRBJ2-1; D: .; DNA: TGTGCCAGCAGCTTAGCGGGGTCAAGCGGAAATGAGCAGTTCTTC; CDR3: CASSLAGSSGNEQFF
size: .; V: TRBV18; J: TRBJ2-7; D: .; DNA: TGTGCCAGCTCACCAACAGGGACCTCCTACGAGCAGTACTTC; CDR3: CASSPTGTSYEQYF
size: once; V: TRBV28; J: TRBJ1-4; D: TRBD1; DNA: TGTGCCAGCAGTACTCAGGGGGCAGGGGAAAAACTGTTTTTT; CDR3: CASSTQGAGEKLFF
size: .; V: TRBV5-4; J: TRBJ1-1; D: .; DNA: TGTGCCAGCAGGGTGCGGGGTAGGGACACTGAAGCTTTCTTT; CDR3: CASRVRGRDTEAFF
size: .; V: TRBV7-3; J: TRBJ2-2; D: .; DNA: TGTGCCAGCAGCCCAGGGGCCGTCGGGGAGCTGTTTTTT; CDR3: CASSPGAVGELFF
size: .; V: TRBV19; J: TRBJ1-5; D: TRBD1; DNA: TGTGCCAGTAGTGCCTTAAGGACAGGCTACAATCAGCCCCAGCATTTT; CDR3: CASSALRTGYNQPQHF
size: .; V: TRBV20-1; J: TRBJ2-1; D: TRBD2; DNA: TGCAGTGCTAGTCCCAGCGGGGTCATCTATGAGCAGTTCTTC; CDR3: CSASPSGVIYEQFF
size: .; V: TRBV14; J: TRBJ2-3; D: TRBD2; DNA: TGTGCCAGCAGCCCAACAGGACTAGCGGGAGCAGGCACAGATACGCAGTATTTT; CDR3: CASSPTGLAGAGTDTQYF
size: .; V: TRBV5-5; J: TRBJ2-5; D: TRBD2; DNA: TGTGCCAGCAGCTTGGCCTCTAGCGGGAGTAAGACCCAGTACTTC; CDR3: CASSLASSGSKTQYF
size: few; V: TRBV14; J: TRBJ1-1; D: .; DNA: TGTGCCAGCAGCCATACTGGGAACACTGAAGCTTTCTTT; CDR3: CASSHTGNTEAFF
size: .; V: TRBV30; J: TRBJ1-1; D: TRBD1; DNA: TGTGCCTGGAGTTCCCAATGGCCGACAGGGAATGGGACTGAAGCTTTCTTT; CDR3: CAWSSQWPTGNGTEAFF
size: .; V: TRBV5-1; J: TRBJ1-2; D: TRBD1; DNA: TGCGCCAGCAGTGTTGGGACAGGTGGTGGCTACACCTTC; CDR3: CASSVGTGGGYTF
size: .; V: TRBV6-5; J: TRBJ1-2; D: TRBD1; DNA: TGTGCCAGCAACGATCGGGACAGGGTCCGTGGCTACACCTTC; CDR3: CASNDRDRVRGYTF
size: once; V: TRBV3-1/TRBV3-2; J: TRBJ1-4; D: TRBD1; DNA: TGTGCCAGCAGCCCGCGGACAGGGGGCGATGAAAAACTGTTTTTT; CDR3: CASSPRTGGDEKLFF
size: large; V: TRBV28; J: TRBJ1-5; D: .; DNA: TGTGCCAGCAGTTTCTTAGGCTCGGGGCAGCCCCAGCATTTT; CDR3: CASSFLGSGQPQHF
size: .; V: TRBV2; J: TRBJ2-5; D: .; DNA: TGTGCCAGCAGGAGACTAGTCTCGGATGGAGGGGCCCAGTACTTC; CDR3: CASRRLVSDGGAQYF
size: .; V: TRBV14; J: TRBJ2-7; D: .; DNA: TGTGCCAGCAGCCGCGACAATTTGTACGAGCAGTACTTC; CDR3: CASSRDNLYEQYF
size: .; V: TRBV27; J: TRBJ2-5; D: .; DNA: TGTGCCAGCAGCTCAGACAGAGCCGAGACCCAGTACTTC; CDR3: CASSSDRAETQYF